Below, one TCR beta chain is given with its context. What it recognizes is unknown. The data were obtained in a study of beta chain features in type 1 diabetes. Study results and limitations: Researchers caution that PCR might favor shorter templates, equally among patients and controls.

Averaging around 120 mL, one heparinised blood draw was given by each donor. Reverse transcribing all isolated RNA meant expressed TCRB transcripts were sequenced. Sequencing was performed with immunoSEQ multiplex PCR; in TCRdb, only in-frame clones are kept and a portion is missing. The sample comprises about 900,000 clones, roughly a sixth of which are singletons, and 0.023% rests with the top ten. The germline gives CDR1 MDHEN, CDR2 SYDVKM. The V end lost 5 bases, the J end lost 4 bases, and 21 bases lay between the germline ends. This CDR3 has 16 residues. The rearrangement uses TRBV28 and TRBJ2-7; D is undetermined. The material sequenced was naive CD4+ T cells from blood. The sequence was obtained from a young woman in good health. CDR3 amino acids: CASSPPGLVAVYEQYF. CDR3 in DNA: TGTGCCAGCAGTCCCCCGGGTTTGGTAGCAGTGTACGAGCAGTACTTC.